This entry describes one TCR beta chain. The data are from a study of T cell responses to AZD1222 COVID-19 vaccine. Libraries were prepared by immunoSEQ multiplex PCR; TCRdb keeps only in-frame clonotypes and omits some of them. The sample has about 99,000 clones; about 90% are singletons. The length of the CDR3 is 12 residues. Looked up from germline, CDR1 is MNHEY and CDR2 is SVGAGI. Between the trimmed V and J ends, which lost 6 bases and 4 bases, there was a span of 8 bases. The chain joins TRBV6-5 to TRBJ2-3; no reliable D call. The sequence came from an adult in good health. The input for sequencing was peripheral blood, taken on day 0 of AZD1222 vaccination. This CDR3 reads CASSKPPDTQYF. The CDR3 DNA sequence: TGTGCCAGCAGCAAGCCGCCAGATACGCAGTATTTT.